This T cell receptor beta chain was sequenced in a study of graft-versus-host responses after intestinal transplantation. About the study: Multivisceral, liver-intestinal, or isolated intestinal grafts were transplanted into recipients. The study gave all recipients anti-thymocyte globulin induction, then tacrolimus and steroids for approximately three years.

Measured with immunoSEQ multiplex PCR; TCRdb has only the in-frame clones, and not every one. The data contain some 110,000 clones, approximately 93% of them singletons. Findings and caveats of the study: Some GvH clones were seen earlier in gut or blood, suggesting intestinal origin. After transplant, early declines in HvG clones were associated with peak levels of circulating GvH clones.

Worth noting for this clone: What it binds is not known.

The CDR3 spans 14 residues. From germline, CDR1 is SGDLS and CDR2 YYNGEE. Between the trimmed V and J ends, which lost 0 bases and 0 bases, there was a span of 4 bases. The chain combines TRBV9 with TRBJ1-5; D not certain. The TCR sequence derives from a human donor who was the organ donor for an intestinal transplant. Material: unstimulated CD8+ T cells sorted from spleen or lymph node cells, obtained before transplant. CDR3 loop: CASSVGGSNQPQHF. CDR3 nucleotide sequence: TGTGCCAGCAGCGTAGGGGGTAGCAATCAGCCCCAGCATTTT. The full variable domain, in which reference TRBV9 and TRBJ1-5 provide the parts outside the CDR3, is DSGVTQTPKHLITATGQRVTLRCSPRSGDLSVYWYQQSLDQGLQFLIQYYNGEERAKGNILERFSAQQFPDLHSELNLSSLELGDSALYFCASSVGGSNQPQHFGDGTRLSIL.